This section outlines one T cell receptor beta chain sequence together with its context. Its antigen is not identified. These data belong to a study of T cell responses to AZD1222 COVID-19 vaccine. In the study overall: Doses given second, at about 4 or about 12 weeks, were pooled. Whole-study findings and limits: There were mostly white British donors and more females than males, and clonal diversity was possibly underestimated. Nearly half of spike-specific TCRs reportedly target unmutated variant regions. The number of AZD1222 recipients seropositive at baseline was only five to seven.

Trimming took 5 bases from V and 3 from J; bases not matched to a gene: 7. Germline CDR1 reads SGHAT; CDR2 reads FQNNGV. This CDR3 comprises 15 residues. Sequenced by immunoSEQ multiplex PCR; TCRdb stores in-frame clones only, minus some. The sample includes under 150,000 clones, just over 90% seen only once; the top ten take 3.4%. The V gene is TRBV11-2, the J gene TRBJ2-1; 7 nucleotides agree with TRBD1. Specimen: peripheral blood, collected on day 0 of AZD1222 vaccination. This TCR came from an adult in good health. Here the CDR3 DNA reads TGTGCCAGCAGCCCCAGCGGACAGGACTACAATGAGCAGTTCTTC. This codes for CASSPSGQDYNEQFF.